This TCR beta chain was captured by sequencing in a study of spatial heterogeneity in lung cancer. Germline V gene lookup returns CDR1 SGHTA and CDR2 FQGTGA. The CDR3 runs 10 residues. V lost 2 bases and J lost 8, with 0 bases in between. Ten or more counts support this clonotype. Specified time point: sample taken at primary tumor resection. Unsorted samples of tumor, nontumor lung or frozen PBMC had their whole RNA sequenced. Individually, TCR cDNA molecules were each labelled with a unique molecular identifier. TCRdb processed the 5' RACE reads anew with MiXCR; each CDR3 protein has one entry. The sample has approximately 22,000 distinct CDR3 sequences, about 4.5% seen once.

This receptor was identified in a male donor with early-stage non-small cell lung cancer. The material sequenced was PBMCs, taken at surgery. The chain uses TRBV7-3 and TRBJ1-4; D remains unclear. The CDR3 DNA sequence: TGTGCCAGCAGCTTAGAAAAACTGTTTTTT. Its translation is CASSLEKLFF.